A selection of T cell receptor beta chains follows, all from one sample in a study of T cell responses to AZD1222 COVID-19 vaccine. The method was immunoSEQ multiplex PCR; TCRdb's version includes in-frame clones alone and lacks a portion of them. Among about 140,000 clones listed, around 90% were seen once. Sample: peripheral blood, taken on day 0 of AZD1222 vaccination. Receptor source: an adult in good health. Each CDR3 is given with its conserved first and last residue. A D gene is named only where the DNA matches it firmly. The size entry is marked missing in some rows and otherwise reads once, few, many or a size class.

.	TRBV4-3	TRBJ2-7	.	CASSHQLQTVYYEQYF	TGCGCCAGCAGCCACCAGCTACAGACGGTCTACTACGAGCAGTACTTC
.	TRBV5-1	TRBJ2-7	.	CASSPRGEPYEQYF	TGCGCCAGCAGCCCCCGGGGCGAACCCTACGAGCAGTACTTC
.	TRBV2	TRBJ1-4	.	CASSSWEKLFF	TGTGCCAGCAGCTCGTGGGAAAAACTGTTTTTT
.	TRBV9	TRBJ2-3	.	CASSVESSTDTQYF	TGTGCCAGCAGCGTAGAGTCTTCCACAGATACGCAGTATTTT
.	TRBV19	TRBJ1-5	.	CASSSGLGWKLNQPQHF	TGTGCCAGTAGTTCAGGGTTGGGTTGGAAATTGAATCAGCCCCAGCATTTT
TRBD1	TRBV3-1/TRBV3-2	TRBJ2-3	.	CASSPSLGQSSTDTQYF	TGTGCCAGCAGCCCCTCACTGGGACAGAGCAGCACAGATACGCAGTATTTT
.	TRBV28	TRBJ1-2	.	CASSSGPRRPYGYTF	TGTGCCAGCAGCTCCGGACCCCGAAGGCCCTATGGCTACACCTTC
TRBD2	TRBV27	TRBJ2-7	once	CASSSSGSSYEQYF	TGTGCCAGCAGTTCTAGCGGGAGCTCCTACGAGCAGTACTTC
.	TRBV19	TRBJ1-5	.	CASTTVPKPQHF	TGTGCCAGTACTACGGTCCCCAAGCCCCAGCATTTT
TRBD2	TRBV2	TRBJ2-1	.	CASSRLAGGTRIF	TGTGCCAGCAGTAGACTAGCGGGAGGAACTCGGATCTTC
.	TRBV7-2	TRBJ1-1	.	CASSLEAGYMNTEAFF	TGTGCCAGCAGCTTAGAGGCGGGATACATGAACACTGAAGCTTTCTTT
.	TRBV5-4	TRBJ2-7	.	CASSLPGRERYEQYF	TGTGCCAGCAGCTTGCCGGGCAGGGAACGGTACGAGCAGTACTTC
TRBD1	TRBV19	TRBJ1-4	.	CASSILGQAATNEKLFF	TGTGCCAGTAGTATACTCGGACAGGCGGCAACTAATGAAAAACTGTTTTTT
TRBD2	TRBV5-1	TRBJ2-5	.	CASSPQPASGLAGGQETQYF	TGCGCCAGCAGCCCCCAGCCGGCGTCGGGACTAGCGGGAGGACAAGAGACCCAGTACTTC
.	TRBV6-1	TRBJ1-2	.	CASSDGGGGRVHGYTF	TGTGCCAGCAGTGATGGCGGAGGAGGGAGGGTACATGGCTACACCTTC
TRBD2	TRBV9	TRBJ2-7	.	CASSVATGGPYEQYF	TGTGCCAGCAGCGTAGCTACGGGGGGACCATACGAGCAGTACTTC
.	TRBV18	TRBJ1-3	.	CASSPVSNSGNTIYF	TGTGCCAGCTCACCAGTGTCCAATTCTGGAAACACCATATATTTT
.	TRBV7-9	TRBJ1-1	.	CASSPRPGQNTEAFF	TGTGCCAGCAGCCCGCGACCAGGACAGAACACTGAAGCTTTCTTT
.	TRBV18	TRBJ2-1	.	CASSPSRVNEQFF	TGTGCCAGCTCACCATCTAGGGTCAATGAGCAGTTCTTC
.	TRBV3-1/TRBV3-2	TRBJ1-2	few	CASSPYGGGGYGYTF	TGTGCCAGCAGCCCCTATGGGGGGGGAGGCTATGGCTACACCTTC
.	TRBV4-1	TRBJ2-5	.	CASSQGAGRETQYF	TGCGCCAGCAGCCAAGGCGCGGGGCGAGAGACCCAGTACTTC
.	TRBV20-1	TRBJ1-5	.	CSASSGVLNQPQHF	TGCAGTGCAAGTTCAGGGGTTCTCAATCAGCCCCAGCATTTT